Below are 27 T cell receptor beta chains sequenced from a single sample in a study of shared clonotypes between healthy human individuals. Libraries were prepared by immunoSEQ multiplex PCR; TCRdb keeps only in-frame clonotypes and omits some of them. The sample consists of over a million clones, over 95% of them appearing once. Sequenced input: naive CD4+ T cells sorted from blood. Subset given: CD45RA+ positively selected. Receptors originate from a man aged 30-40 years in good health.

The chain has TRBV7-9 and TRBJ1-2; unclear D gene. The CDR3 extends over 12 amino acids. V was pared by 4 bases and J by 1 base, with 4 bases between. The germline V gene has CDR1 SEHNR and CDR2 FQNEAQ (reference sequence). The CDR3 spells CASSSFNYGYTF. The CDR3 DNA reads TGTGCCAGCAGCTCCTTTAACTATGGCTACACCTTC.

This chain joins TRBV28 and TRBJ2-7, with 10 bases identical to TRBD1. There are 17 residues in the CDR3. V shed 0 bases, J shed 3 bases, and the junction held 8 bases outside the gene matches. Germline V lookup: CDR1 MDHEN, CDR2 SYDVKM. In DNA form, the CDR3 reads TGTGCCAGCAGTTTATGGTCGTGGGACAGGGGTGACTACGAGCAGTACTTC. It encodes CASSLWSWDRGDYEQYF. The complete variable domain, with remaining parts taken from reference TRBV28 and TRBJ2-7, reads DVKVTQSSRYLVKRTGEKVFLECVQDMDHENMFWYRQDPGLGLRLIYFSYDVKMKEKGDIPEGYSVSREKKERFSLILESASTNQTSMYLCASSLWSWDRGDYEQYFGPGTRLTVT.

The rearrangement uses TRBV5-6 and TRBJ1-2; the D gene is possibly TRBD1 (6 bases). This CDR3 is built from 16 residues. The germline gives CDR1 SGHDT, CDR2 YYEEEE. Trimming took off 5 bases at V and 7 bases at J, with 24 bases between the two ends. The CDR3 here is CASRENKDTKGGGYTF. The CDR3 region has the DNA TGTGCCAGCAGGGAGAACAAAGACACTAAGGGGGGTGGCTACACCTTC.

The genes are TRBV21-1 and TRBJ1-2. TRBV21-1 is labeled a pseudogene. The CDR3 consists of 17 residues. The DNA for the CDR3 is TGTGCCAGCAGCTCCGAGAGGGCACGTACGACGAACTATGGCTACACCTTC. As protein: CASSSERARTTNYGYTF.

This chain uses TRBV6-5 with TRBJ2-3; D unresolved. The CDR3 is made up of 15 amino acids. Per the germline V gene, CDR1 is MNHEY and CDR2 is SVGAGI. Trimming removed 1 base at V and 3 bases at J, with 11 bases between. The CDR3 region is CASSYWGVGTDTQYF. In DNA, the CDR3 is TGTGCCAGCAGTTACTGGGGTGTTGGGACAGATACGCAGTATTTT.

This CDR3 reads CASSLSSGEPYGYTF. CDR3 nucleotides: TGTGCCAGCAGCTTAAGTTCGGGTGAGCCGTATGGCTACACCTTC. This chain connects TRBV7-3 to TRBJ1-2; D gene unclear. The V gene's germline CDR1 is SGHTA and CDR2 FQGTGA. The CDR3 runs 15 residues. The ends were cut back, 1 base at V and 5 bases at J, with 14 bases in the middle.

The V call is TRBV5-5, the J call TRBJ2-1; a weak D match, TRBD1 (6 bases). Between the trimmed V and J ends, which lost 5 bases and 0 bases, there was a span of 12 bases. Germline CDR1 is SGHKS and CDR2 is YYEKEE (reference sequence). The CDR3 covers 15 residues. CDR3 coding DNA: TGTGCCAGCAGGAAGGACAGCAGCTCCTACAATGAGCAGTTCTTC. Protein: CASRKDSSSYNEQFF.

The chain employs TRBV5-1 and TRBJ2-2, with 7 bases that match TRBD1. V was clipped by 4 bases and J by 6 bases; unmatched bases: 9. Per the germline V gene, CDR1 is SGHRS and CDR2 is YFSETQ. This CDR3 has 15 amino acids. CDR3 sequence: CASSHGQVGPGELFF. The CDR3 bases are TGCGCCAGCAGCCACGGACAGGTTGGCCCCGGGGAGCTGTTTTTT.

With regard to this clone: Distinct nucleotide sequences in the sample also encode this CDR3. V usage is TRBV28 and J usage is TRBJ1-1, with 7 bases lining up with TRBD1. The germline CDR1 and CDR2 sequences are MDHEN and SYDVKM. V shed 6 bases, J shed 0 bases, and the junction held 1 base outside the gene matches. CDR3 length: 13 amino acids. CDR3: CASRGQLNTEAFF. The CDR3 nucleotides read TGTGCCAGCAGGGGACAGTTGAACACTGAAGCTTTCTTT.

The J gene is TRBJ2-2, the V gene TRBV9, with 11 bases aligning to TRBD1. With 5 bases clipped from V and 0 bases from J, the junction kept 9 bases outside the gene matches. Per the germline V gene, CDR1 is SGDLS and CDR2 is YYNGEE. The CDR3 spans 18 residues. CDR3 in amino acids: CASRRDRGAPANTGELFF. The DNA of the CDR3 is TGTGCCAGCAGACGGGACAGGGGGGCCCCCGCGAACACCGGGGAGCTGTTTTTT.

The chain recombines TRBV11-2 with TRBJ2-2; possible D gene TRBD1, 5 bases. The V end was cut by 3 bases, the J end by 4 bases, with 6 bases between. CDR3 length: 13 residues. Germline V gene lookup returns CDR1 SGHAT and CDR2 FQNNGV. The CDR3 here is CASSFQGTGELFF. The CDR3 region has the DNA TGTGCCAGCAGCTTTCAGGGCACCGGGGAGCTGTTTTTT. Full variable domain (outside the CDR3, taken from reference TRBV11-2 and TRBJ2-2): EAGVAQSPRYKIIEKRQSVAFWCNPISGHATLYWYQQILGQGPKLLIQFQNNGVVDDSQLPKDRFSAERLKGVDSTLKIQPAKLEDSAVYLCASSFQGTGELFFGEGSRLTVL.

V usage is TRBV5-1 and J usage is TRBJ2-5; D call uncertain. The germline CDR1 and CDR2 sequences are SGHRS and YFSETQ. This CDR3 spans 14 amino acids. The V and J ends lost 3 bases and 1 base respectively, with 10 bases between them. The CDR3 loop reads CASSWRTPQETQYF. As DNA, the CDR3 is TGCGCCAGCAGCTGGCGGACGCCCCAAGAGACCCAGTACTTC.

This chain connects TRBV5-1 to TRBJ2-1; 7 bases map to TRBD1. The V and J ends lost 1 base and 7 bases, in that order; junction bases with no gene match: 14. CDR1 and CDR2 from the germline V gene are SGHRS and YFSETQ. This CDR3 is built from 17 residues. Here the CDR3 DNA reads TGCGCCAGCAGCTTGCGCCGGACAGGCAACCCCCCGAATGAGCAGTTCTTC. This translates into CASSLRRTGNPPNEQFF.

This clone was picked up one time. The chain employs TRBV30 and TRBJ1-2, with 7 bases aligning to TRBD1. J gave up 1 base and V 3 bases, and 5 bases lay outside the gene matches. From germline, CDR1 is GTSNPN and CDR2 SVGIG (reference sequence). The CDR3 has 14 residues. The DNA of the CDR3 is TGTGCCTGGAGGGGGACAGCGATTAACTATGGCTACACCTTC. It translates to CAWRGTAINYGYTF.

The J gene is TRBJ2-1, the V gene TRBV7-9; 7 bases map to TRBD2. Unmatched junction bases numbered 10, after V lost 5 bases and J lost 6 bases. The germline V gene encodes CDR1 SEHNR and CDR2 FQNEAQ (reference sequence). The CDR3 loop spans 15 amino acids. CDR3: CASSPRGVLTNEQFF. The CDR3 DNA is TGTGCCAGCAGCCCACGGGGGGTCCTTACCAATGAGCAGTTCTTC. The full variable domain, with the rest looked up from reference TRBV7-9 and TRBJ2-1, is DTGVSQNPRHKITKRGQNVTFRCDPISEHNRLYWYRQTLGQGPEFLTYFQNEAQLEKSRLLSDRFSAERPKGSFSTLEIQRTEQGDSAMYLCASSPRGVLTNEQFFGPGTRLTVL.

The chain couples TRBV7-9 to TRBJ2-7, with 7 bases identical to TRBD1. This CDR3 has 11 residues. Per the germline V gene, CDR1 is SEHNR and CDR2 is FQNEAQ (reference sequence). J lost 9 bases, V lost 6 bases, and 5 bases had no gene match. CDR3 coding DNA: TGTGCCAGCAGTCACACAGGGGCGCAGTACTTC. It specifies CASSHTGAQYF.

The CDR3 DNA sequence: TGTGCCAGCGGGGAACTAGCGGGAGCCCAAGAGACCCAGTACTTC. It codes for CASGELAGAQETQYF. The J gene is TRBJ2-5, the V gene TRBV6-6, with TRBD2 matching over 11 bases. V was clipped by 8 bases and J by 1 base; unmatched bases: 6. The CDR3 consists of 15 residues. Looked up from germline, CDR1 is MNHNY and CDR2 is SVGAGI (reference sequence).

J is TRBJ2-7 and V is TRBV29-1; tentative D call: TRBD2 (5 bases). CDR3 size: 12 residues. Germline CDR1 SQVTM, CDR2 ANQGSEA. Trimming took off 3 bases at V and 3 bases at J, with 9 bases between the two ends. The CDR3 protein is CSVETSGYEQYF. DNA of the CDR3: TGCAGCGTTGAGACCAGCGGCTACGAGCAGTACTTC.

This sequence joins TRBV9 and TRBJ2-1; D is possibly TRBD2 (6 bases). The CDR3 totals 14 residues. Germline lookup yields CDR1 SGDLS and CDR2 YYNGEE. The V and J ends lost 0 bases and 9 bases respectively, with 13 bases between them. The CDR3 sequence: CASSVGGAGGEQFF. For the CDR3, the DNA is TGTGCCAGCAGCGTAGGTGGGGCCGGGGGTGAGCAGTTCTTC.

The chain links TRBV5-1 to TRBJ2-2; TRBD1 matches at 10 bases. Germline CDR1 and CDR2: SGHRS and YFSETQ. The junction had 7 bases not matched to a gene; V was cut back by 1 base and J by 4 bases. The CDR3 is made up of 17 amino acids. The CDR3 sequence: CASSLYSGTGVTGELFF. The CDR3 DNA reads as TGCGCCAGCAGCTTGTATAGTGGGACAGGGGTCACCGGGGAGCTGTTTTTT.

The chain is built from TRBV10-1 and TRBJ2-3, with 10 positions matching TRBD2. After removal of 2 bases from V and 6 bases from J, the junction contained 17 bases not matched to a gene. CDR1 and CDR2 from the germline V gene are WNHNN and SYGVQD (reference sequence). The CDR3 is 19 amino acids. CDR3 loop: CASSETMFGTSDLPDTQYF. CDR3 DNA sequence: TGCGCCAGCAGTGAGACGATGTTCGGGACTAGCGACCTCCCGGATACGCAGTATTTT.

This rearrangement joins TRBV6-1 to TRBJ2-5, with TRBD2 matching 8 bases. CDR3 length: 15 residues. Unmatched junction bases numbered 10, after V lost 5 bases and J lost 5 bases. Germline-derived CDR1 and CDR2 are MNHNS and SASEGT. The CDR3 DNA is TGTGCCAGCAGTCTCTTAGCGGGAATCGGGGAGACCCAGTACTTC. It yields the protein CASSLLAGIGETQYF.

The rearrangement uses TRBV28 and TRBJ1-5, with 7 bases aligning to TRBD1. From germline, CDR1 is MDHEN and CDR2 SYDVKM. The CDR3 length is 13 residues. Trimming took 5 bases from V and 4 from J; bases not matched to a gene: 2. DNA for the CDR3: TGTGCCAGCAGTAAGACAGGGAATCAGCCCCAGCATTTT. Protein product: CASSKTGNQPQHF.

The chain uses TRBV5-4 and TRBJ2-3; possibly TRBD2 for D (6 bases). Germline assignment: CDR1 SGHNT and CDR2 YYREEE (reference sequence). V was shortened by 4 bases and J by 7 bases, with 22 bases between the two germline ends. The CDR3 runs to 16 residues. CDR3 sequence: CASSPGGGTPLNTQYF. The CDR3 DNA reads TGTGCCAGCAGCCCCGGGGGTGGGACCCCACTGAATACGCAGTATTTT.

V is TRBV28 and J is TRBJ2-7, with 10 positions matching TRBD2. CDR1 is MDHEN and CDR2 is SYDVKM in the germline V gene. The CDR3 is 18 residues long. The ends lost 3 bases at V and 2 bases at J; junction bases unmatched: 13. The CDR3 DNA sequence: TGTGCCAGCAGTTTCTCGCTAGCGGGAGAGCTACCTACCTACGAGCAGTACTTC. Translation gives CASSFSLAGELPTYEQYF.

J is TRBJ1-3 and V is TRBV5-1, with D perhaps TRBD1 (5 bases). The CDR3 covers 18 residues. V was cut by 0 bases and J by 4 bases, with 20 bases left in between. CDR1 and CDR2 from the germline V gene are SGHRS and YFSETQ. CDR3 loop: CASSLVGPGTGSGNTIYF. For the CDR3, the DNA is TGCGCCAGCAGCTTGGTGGGGCCGGGTACCGGGTCAGGAAACACCATATATTTT.

The chain carries TRBV9 and TRBJ2-1; D call uncertain. The length of the CDR3 is 16 residues. V lost 4 bases, J lost 0 bases, and 14 bases lay in between. Germline values: CDR1 SGDLS, CDR2 YYNGEE. CDR3 DNA sequence: TGTGCCAGCAGCCCAGACCCCTTTAGCTCCTACAATGAGCAGTTCTTC. It yields the protein CASSPDPFSSYNEQFF.